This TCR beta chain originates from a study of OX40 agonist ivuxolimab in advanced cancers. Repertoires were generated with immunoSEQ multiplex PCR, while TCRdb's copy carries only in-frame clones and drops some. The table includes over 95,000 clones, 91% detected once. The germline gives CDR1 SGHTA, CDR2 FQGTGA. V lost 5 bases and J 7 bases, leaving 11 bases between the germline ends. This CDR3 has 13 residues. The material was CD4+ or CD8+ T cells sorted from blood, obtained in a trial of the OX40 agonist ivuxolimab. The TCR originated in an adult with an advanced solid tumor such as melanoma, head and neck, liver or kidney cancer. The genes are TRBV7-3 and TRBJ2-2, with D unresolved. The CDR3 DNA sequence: TGTGCCAGCAGCCCCCGCTACAACGGGGAGCTGTTTTTT. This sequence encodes CASSPRYNGELFF. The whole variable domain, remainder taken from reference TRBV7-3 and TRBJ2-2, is GAGVSQTPSNKVTEKGKYVELRCDPISGHTALYWYRQSLGQGPEFLIYFQGTGAADDSGLPNDRFFAVRPEGSVSTLKIQRTERGDSAVYLCASSPRYNGELFFGEGSRLTVL.